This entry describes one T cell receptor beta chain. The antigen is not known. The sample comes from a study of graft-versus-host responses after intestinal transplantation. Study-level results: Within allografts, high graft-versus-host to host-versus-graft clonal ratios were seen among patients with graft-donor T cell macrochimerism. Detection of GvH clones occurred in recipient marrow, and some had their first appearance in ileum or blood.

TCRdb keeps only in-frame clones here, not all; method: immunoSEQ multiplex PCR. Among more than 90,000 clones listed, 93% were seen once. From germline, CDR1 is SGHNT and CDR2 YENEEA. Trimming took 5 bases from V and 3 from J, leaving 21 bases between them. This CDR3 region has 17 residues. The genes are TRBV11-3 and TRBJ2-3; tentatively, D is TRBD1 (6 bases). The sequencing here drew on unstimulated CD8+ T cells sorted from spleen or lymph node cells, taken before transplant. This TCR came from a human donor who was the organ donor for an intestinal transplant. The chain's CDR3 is CASSPSGGDGWTDTQYF. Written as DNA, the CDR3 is TGTGCCAGCAGCCCGAGTGGGGGCGACGGGTGGACAGATACGCAGTATTTT.